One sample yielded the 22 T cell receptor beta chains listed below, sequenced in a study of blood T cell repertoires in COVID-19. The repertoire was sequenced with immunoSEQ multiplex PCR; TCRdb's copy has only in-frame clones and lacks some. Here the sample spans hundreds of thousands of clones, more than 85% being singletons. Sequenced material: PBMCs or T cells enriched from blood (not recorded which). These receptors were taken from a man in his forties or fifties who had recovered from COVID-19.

CDR3 coding DNA: TGTGCCAGCAGCTTGCTTCCGGGACAGGGGGCTGGAAACATTCAGTACTTC. It encodes CASSLLPGQGAGNIQYF. The V call is TRBV5-8, the J call TRBJ2-4; 12 nucleotides agree with TRBD1. Germline assignment: CDR1 SGHTS and CDR2 YDEGEE. The CDR3 is 17 residues long. V lost 1 base and J lost 6; bases outside the gene matches: 8.

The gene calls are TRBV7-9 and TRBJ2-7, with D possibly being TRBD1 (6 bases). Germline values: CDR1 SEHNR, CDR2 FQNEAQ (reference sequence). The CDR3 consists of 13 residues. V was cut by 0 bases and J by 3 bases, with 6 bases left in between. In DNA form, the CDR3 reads TGTGCCAGCAGCTTAGCAGGGGGCTACGAGCAGTACTTC. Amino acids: CASSLAGGYEQYF. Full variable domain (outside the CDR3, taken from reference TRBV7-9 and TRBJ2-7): DTGVSQNPRHKITKRGQNVTFRCDPISEHNRLYWYRQTLGQGPEFLTYFQNEAQLEKSRLLSDRFSAERPKGSFSTLEIQRTEQGDSAMYLCASSLAGGYEQYFGPGTRLTVT.

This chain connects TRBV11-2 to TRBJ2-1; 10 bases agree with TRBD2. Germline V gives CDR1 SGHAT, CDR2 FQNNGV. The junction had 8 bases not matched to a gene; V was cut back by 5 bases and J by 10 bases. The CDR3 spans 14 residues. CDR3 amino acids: CASSQRTSGGEQFF. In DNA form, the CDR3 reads TGTGCCAGCAGCCAACGGACTAGCGGAGGGGAGCAGTTCTTC.

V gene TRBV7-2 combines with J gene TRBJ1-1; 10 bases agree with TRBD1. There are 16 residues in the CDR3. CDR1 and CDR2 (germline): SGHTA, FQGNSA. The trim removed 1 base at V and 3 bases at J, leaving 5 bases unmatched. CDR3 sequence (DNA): TGTGCCAGCAGCTTAGGACAGGGGGCATTAGACACTGAAGCTTTCTTT. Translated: CASSLGQGALDTEAFF.

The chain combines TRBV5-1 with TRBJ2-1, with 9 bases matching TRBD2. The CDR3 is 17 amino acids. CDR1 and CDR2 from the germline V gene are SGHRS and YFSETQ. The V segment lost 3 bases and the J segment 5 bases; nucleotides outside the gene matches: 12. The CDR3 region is CASSSRLAARGDNEQFF. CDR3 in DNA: TGCGCCAGCAGCTCCCGACTAGCGGCCAGGGGGGACAATGAGCAGTTCTTC.

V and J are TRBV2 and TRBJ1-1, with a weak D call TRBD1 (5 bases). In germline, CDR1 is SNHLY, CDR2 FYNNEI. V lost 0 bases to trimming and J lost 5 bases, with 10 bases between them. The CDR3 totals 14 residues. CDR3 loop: CASSEALGGTEAFF. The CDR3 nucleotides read TGTGCCAGCAGTGAAGCGCTCGGGGGAACTGAAGCTTTCTTT.

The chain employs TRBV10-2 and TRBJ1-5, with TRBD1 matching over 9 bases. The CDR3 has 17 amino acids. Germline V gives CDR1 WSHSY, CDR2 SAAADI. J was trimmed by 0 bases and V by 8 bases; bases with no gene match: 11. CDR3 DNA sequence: TGCGCCAGCTCCCACGGACAGGGGACTCATAGCAATCAGCCCCAGCATTTT. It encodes CASSHGQGTHSNQPQHF.

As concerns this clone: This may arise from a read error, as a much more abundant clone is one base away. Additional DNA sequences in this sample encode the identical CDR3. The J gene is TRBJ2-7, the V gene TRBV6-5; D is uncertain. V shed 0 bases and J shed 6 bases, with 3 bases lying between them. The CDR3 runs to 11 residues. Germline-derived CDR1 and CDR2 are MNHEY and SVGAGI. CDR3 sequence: CASSYSSEQYF. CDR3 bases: TGTGCCAGCAGTTACTCGAGCGAGCAGTACTTC.

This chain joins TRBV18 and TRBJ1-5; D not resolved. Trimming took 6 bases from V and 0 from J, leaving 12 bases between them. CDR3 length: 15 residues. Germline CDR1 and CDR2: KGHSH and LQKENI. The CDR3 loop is CASSQRGVSNQPQHF. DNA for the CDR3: TGTGCCAGCTCTCAACGGGGAGTTAGCAATCAGCCCCAGCATTTT.

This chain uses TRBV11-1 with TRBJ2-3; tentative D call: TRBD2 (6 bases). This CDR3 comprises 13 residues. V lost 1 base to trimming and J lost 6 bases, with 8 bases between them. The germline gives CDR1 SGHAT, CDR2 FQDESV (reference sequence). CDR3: CASSLGAGDTQYF. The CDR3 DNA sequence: TGTGCCAGCAGCTTAGGCGCGGGGGATACGCAGTATTTT.

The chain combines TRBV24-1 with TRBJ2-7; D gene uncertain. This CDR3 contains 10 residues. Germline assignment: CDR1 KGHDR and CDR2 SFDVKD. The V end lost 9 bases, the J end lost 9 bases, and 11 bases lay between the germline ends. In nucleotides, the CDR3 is TGTGCCACCTACTTCGTTGGGCAGTACTTC. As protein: CATYFVGQYF.

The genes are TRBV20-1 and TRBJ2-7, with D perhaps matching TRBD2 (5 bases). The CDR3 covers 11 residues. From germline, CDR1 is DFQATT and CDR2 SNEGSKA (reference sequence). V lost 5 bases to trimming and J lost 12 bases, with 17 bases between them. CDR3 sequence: CSAYSTGRTYF. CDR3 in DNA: TGCAGTGCTTATTCCACGGGGAGAACGTACTTC.

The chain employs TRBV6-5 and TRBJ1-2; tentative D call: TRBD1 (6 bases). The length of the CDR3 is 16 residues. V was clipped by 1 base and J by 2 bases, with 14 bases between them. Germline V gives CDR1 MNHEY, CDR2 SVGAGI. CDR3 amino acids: CASSYWHIGTNYGYTF. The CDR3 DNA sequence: TGTGCCAGCAGTTACTGGCACATCGGGACAAACTATGGCTACACCTTC.

As DNA, the CDR3 is TGTGCCAGCAGCTTGCGGGACAGGGAAAATACGCAGTATTTT. Translated: CASSLRDRENTQYF. The V and J genes are TRBV5-4 and TRBJ2-3; 9 nucleotides agree with TRBD1. The CDR3 has 14 amino acids. Looked up from germline, CDR1 is SGHNT and CDR2 is YYREEE (reference sequence). With 1 base clipped from V and 7 bases from J, the junction kept 4 bases outside the gene matches. Full variable domain (remainder filled in from reference TRBV5-4 and TRBJ2-3): ETGVTQSPTHLIKTRGQQVTLRCSSQSGHNTVSWYQQALGQGPQFIFQYYREEENGRGNFPPRFSGLQFPNYSSELNVNALELDDSALYLCASSLRDRENTQYFGPGTRLTVL.

The CDR3 is CASSPRQAGSYNEQFF. The CDR3 DNA reads TGCGCCAGCAGCCCGAGACAGGCGGGCTCCTACAATGAGCAGTTCTTC. The chain recombines TRBV4-1 with TRBJ2-1; D is perhaps TRBD1 (6 bases). V gave up 4 bases and J gave up 0 bases, with 13 bases separating them. The CDR3 spans 16 residues. Germline CDR1 MGHRA, CDR2 YSYEKL.

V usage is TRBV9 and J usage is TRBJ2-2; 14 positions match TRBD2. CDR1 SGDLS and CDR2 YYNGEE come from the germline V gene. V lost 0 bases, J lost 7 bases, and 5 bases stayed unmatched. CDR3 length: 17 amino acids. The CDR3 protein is CASSVVGTSGSVGELFF. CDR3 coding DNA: TGTGCCAGCAGCGTAGTTGGGACTAGCGGGAGTGTCGGGGAGCTGTTTTTT. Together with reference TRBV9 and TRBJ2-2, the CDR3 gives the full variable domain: DSGVTQTPKHLITATGQRVTLRCSPRSGDLSVYWYQQSLDQGLQFLIQYYNGEERAKGNILERFSAQQFPDLHSELNLSSLELGDSALYFCASSVVGTSGSVGELFFGEGSRLTVL.

The CDR3 nucleotides are TGTGCCAGCAGCCCTCCGGCGGGAAAGTTCCCTCACTATGGCTACACCTTC. The encoded protein is CASSPPAGKFPHYGYTF. The chain has TRBV3-1 (or the pseudogene TRBV3-2) and TRBJ1-2; D is unresolved. Germline CDR1 LGHDT, CDR2 YNNKEL (reference sequence). The CDR3 runs to 17 residues. The germline V and J ends were trimmed by 4 bases and 3 bases, with 21 bases remaining between them.

The CDR3 loop reads CASAGDKREQYF. DNA of the CDR3: TGTGCCTCAGCCGGGGACAAGAGGGAGCAGTACTTC. The chain combines TRBV19 with TRBJ2-7; tentative D call: TRBD1 (6 bases). This CDR3 is 12 amino acids long. Germline V gene sequence: CDR1 LNHDA, CDR2 SQIVND (reference sequence). Trimming took 11 bases from V and 7 from J, leaving 18 bases between them. The full variable domain, with the rest looked up from reference TRBV19 and TRBJ2-7, is DGGITQSPKYLFRKEGQNVTLSCEQNLNHDAMYWYRQDPGQGLRLIYYSQIVNDFQKGDIAEGYSVSREKKESFPLTVTSAQKNPTAFYLCASAGDKREQYFGPGTRLTVT.

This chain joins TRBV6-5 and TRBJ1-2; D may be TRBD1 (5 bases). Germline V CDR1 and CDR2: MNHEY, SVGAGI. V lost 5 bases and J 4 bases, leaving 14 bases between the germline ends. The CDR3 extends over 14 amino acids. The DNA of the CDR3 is TGTGCCAGCAGTATGACAGAATTAACCTATGGCTACACCTTC. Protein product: CASSMTELTYGYTF.

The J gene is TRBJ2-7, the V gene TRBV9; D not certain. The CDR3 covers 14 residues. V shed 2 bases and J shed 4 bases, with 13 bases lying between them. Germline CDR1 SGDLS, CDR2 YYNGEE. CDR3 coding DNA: TGTGCCAGCAGCGTCCGCTTTGAGCATTACGAGCAGTACTTC. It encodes CASSVRFEHYEQYF.

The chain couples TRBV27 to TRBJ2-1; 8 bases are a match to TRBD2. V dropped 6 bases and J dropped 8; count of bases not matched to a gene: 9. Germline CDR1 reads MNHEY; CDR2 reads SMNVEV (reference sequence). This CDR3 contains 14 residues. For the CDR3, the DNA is TGTGCCAGCAGGATAGCGGGAAGGTACCATGAGCAGTTCTTC. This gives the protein CASRIAGRYHEQFF.

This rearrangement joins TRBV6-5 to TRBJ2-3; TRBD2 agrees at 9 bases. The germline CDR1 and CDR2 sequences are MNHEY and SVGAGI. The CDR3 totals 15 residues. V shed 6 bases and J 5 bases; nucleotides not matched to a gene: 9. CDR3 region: CASRISGRGRDTQYF. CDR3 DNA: TGTGCCAGCAGGATTAGCGGGAGAGGGCGAGATACGCAGTATTTT.